This entry describes one T cell receptor (beta chain). V dropped 7 bases and J dropped 1 base, with 22 bases sitting between them. The CDR3 runs 17 residues. Germline V gene sequence: CDR1 SGHNT, CDR2 YYREEE (reference sequence). The data were taken from a study of T cells after yellow fever vaccination. TCRdb re-called the 5' RACE reads through MiXCR, storing one row per CDR3 protein. The sample lists more than 95,000 distinct CDR3 sequences, around 7.4% occurring once. The rearrangement links TRBV5-4 to TRBJ2-3; D is perhaps TRBD2 (6 bases). The clonotype was recovered from a young man who received the YFV17D yellow fever vaccine. The starting material was CD4+ T cells sorted from PBMCs, obtained around 10 days after the first yellow fever vaccination. The CDR3 reads CASSPTTIGGGTDTQYF. DNA of the CDR3: TGTGCCAGCTCCCCTACTACTATCGGGGGAGGCACAGATACGCAGTATTTT.